This TCR beta chain was recorded in a study of blood T cell repertoires in COVID-19. Sequencing was performed with immunoSEQ multiplex PCR; in TCRdb, only in-frame clones are kept and a portion is missing. The table shows 200,000 or so clones, with roughly four fifths occurring only once. Per germline, CDR1 SGHRS and CDR2 YFSETQ. With 3 bases clipped from V and 1 base from J, the junction kept 8 bases outside the gene matches. The CDR3 spans 16 residues. This TCR derives from a man aged 25-45 years with active or convalescent COVID-19. V and J are TRBV5-1 and TRBJ2-5; 8 bases are a match to TRBD2. Sequenced input: peripheral blood. As DNA, the CDR3 is TGCGCCAGCAGCTCAATAGCGGGATGGGCCCAAGAGACCCAGTACTTC. Translating it yields CASSSIAGWAQETQYF.